The clone carrying this TCR beta chain was picked up a small number of times. The source of the sample is a study of T cell changes during pregnancy in multiple sclerosis. CDR1 is SEHNR, CDR2 FQNEAQ, per germline (reference sequence). This CDR3 is built from 13 residues. The V end lost 5 bases, the J end lost 10 bases, and 15 bases lay between the germline ends. Method: immunoSEQ multiplex PCR; TCRdb's copy keeps in-frame clones and lacks some. The sample lists 65,000 to 75,000 clones; approximately 90% were seen once. The origin of this receptor is a female donor in good health, enrolled as a control in a pregnancy study. The chain couples TRBV7-9 to TRBJ2-1, with D tentatively TRBD1 (6 bases). This specimen consisted of peripheral blood, obtained in the third trimester of pregnancy. CDR3 residues: CASSLQGSVEQFF. Here the CDR3 DNA reads TGTGCCAGCAGCCTACAGGGTTCGGTAGAGCAGTTCTTC.